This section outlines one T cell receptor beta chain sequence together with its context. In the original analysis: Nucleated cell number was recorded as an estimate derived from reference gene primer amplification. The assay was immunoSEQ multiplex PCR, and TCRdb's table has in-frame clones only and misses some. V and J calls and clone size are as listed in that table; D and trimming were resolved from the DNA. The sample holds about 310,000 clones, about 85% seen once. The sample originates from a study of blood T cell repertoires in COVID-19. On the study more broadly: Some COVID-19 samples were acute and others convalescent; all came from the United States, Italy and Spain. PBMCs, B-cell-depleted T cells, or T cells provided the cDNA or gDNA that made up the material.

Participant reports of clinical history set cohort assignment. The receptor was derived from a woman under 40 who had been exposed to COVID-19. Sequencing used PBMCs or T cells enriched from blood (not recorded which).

The CDR3 loop is CASSSSSGRGVRQFF. Here the CDR3 DNA reads TGTGCCAGCAGCTCCTCTAGCGGGAGGGGGGTCCGGCAGTTCTTC. The rearrangement joins TRBV7-3 to TRBJ2-1, with 12 bases identical to TRBD2. This CDR3 has 15 residues. Germline loops: CDR1 SGHTA, CDR2 FQGTGA. Trimming cost V 4 bases and J 12 bases; bases outside gene matches: 10.